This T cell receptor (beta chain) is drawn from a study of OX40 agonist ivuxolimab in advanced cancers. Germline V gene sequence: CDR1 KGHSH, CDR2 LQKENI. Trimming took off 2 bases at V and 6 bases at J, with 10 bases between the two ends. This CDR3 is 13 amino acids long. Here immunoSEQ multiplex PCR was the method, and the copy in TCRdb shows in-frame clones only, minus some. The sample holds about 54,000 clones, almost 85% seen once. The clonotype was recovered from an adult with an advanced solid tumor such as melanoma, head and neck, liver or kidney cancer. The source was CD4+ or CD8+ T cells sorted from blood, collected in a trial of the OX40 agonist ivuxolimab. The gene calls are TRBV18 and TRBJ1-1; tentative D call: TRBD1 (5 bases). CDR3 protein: CASSPRGPPEAFF. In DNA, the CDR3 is TGTGCCAGCTCACCAAGGGGCCCCCCTGAAGCTTTCTTT.